This T cell receptor beta chain was profiled in a study of response to subunit inactivated influenza vaccine (dated by TCRdb to 2017 to 2018). Regarding the complete study: Deep quantitative profiling of the T cell receptor repertoire was used in the study to follow responses to a trivalent subunit inactivated influenza vaccine.

The time point label on this specimen signifies: around 47 days after influenza vaccine administration. The method was RT-PCR. TCRdb shows the sequencer as Illumina HiSeq 2500. TCRdb's own reprocessing of the public reads used fastp at Q25 and MiXCR and kept productive beta chains. Each entry is one CDR3 protein sequence, shown with its most common DNA and genes. The sample yields roughly 570,000 distinct CDR3 sequences; over 10% were counted once. The top ten constitute roughly 14% of the sample. The V and J ends are trimmed by 0 bases and 3 bases, leaving 5 bases between them. Including cysteine and phenylalanine, the CDR3 has 13 amino acids. The retained sequence is limited to the CDR3, 39 bases, with the frame set at the first base. The germline V gene yields ENHRY for CDR1 and SYGVKD for CDR2. Summary of the overall study and its limitations: The authors suggested that each seasonal influenza vaccination may recruit only a limited number of new T cells.

Concerning this clonotype: Its antigen is still unknown. A much more abundant neighbour one base away suggests this may be a read error.

Sample: PBMCs from blood, taken about 6 weeks after vaccination. The chain is encoded by TRBV10-3 joined to TRBJ1-2; no confident D gene assignment can be made. This receptor was taken from a man in his forties or fifties who received an inactivated influenza vaccine. Donor details come from another sample of the same person, matched by shared clones. The CDR3 has the sequence CAISESADYGYTF. In nucleotide form, the sequence is TGTGCCATCAGTGAGTCGGCAGACTATGGCTACACCTTC.